This T cell receptor beta chain was obtained from a study of T cell responses to AZD1222 COVID-19 vaccine. The data were produced by immunoSEQ multiplex PCR, yet TCRdb's version contains in-frame clones alone and is incomplete. Here the sample spans 100,000 to 150,000 clones, about 89% being singletons. This CDR3 is built from 13 residues. Trimming removed 4 bases from V and 7 bases from J, with 12 bases in between. The germline V gene encodes CDR1 SGHNT and CDR2 YYREEE (reference sequence). This receptor was obtained from an adult in good health. This specimen was peripheral blood, taken on day 0 of MenACWY control vaccination. This chain connects TRBV5-4 to TRBJ1-5; D is possibly TRBD1 (5 bases). The CDR3 here is CASSGGVGQPQHF. In DNA, the CDR3 is TGTGCCAGCAGCGGGGGGGTGGGACAGCCCCAGCATTTT.